The clone carrying this T cell receptor beta chain was observed many times. No antigen is known for it. This entry comes from a study of neurological immune-mediated disorders. The cDNA was produced through 5'RACE with 10-nucleotide random UMIs. MiXCR, run by TCRdb on the 5' RACE reads, gives a single entry per CDR3 protein. This table holds some 41,000 distinct CDR3 sequences, roughly 2.5% found once. Trimming took off 3 bases at V and 7 bases at J, with 9 bases between the two ends. The CDR3 spans 12 residues. Germline V gives CDR1 DFQATT, CDR2 SNEGSKA (reference sequence). Regarding the study as a whole: The level of TCR clonal expansion was highest in patients with HTLV-1-associated myelopathy and lowest in multiple sclerosis, where it fell below the level seen in healthy controls. Phylogenetic grouping assigned the repertoires of 18 of 34 multiple sclerosis patients to a single related-CDR3 cluster, which may represent a signature.

The origin of this receptor is a man aged 25 to 40 with multiple sclerosis. This chain connects TRBV20-1 to TRBJ2-2; D call uncertain. Material for sequencing was PBMCs. The CDR3: CSARVPLGELFF. CDR3 bases: TGCAGTGCTAGGGTTCCCCTCGGGGAGCTGTTTTTT.